This is a list of T cell receptor beta chains from one sample in a study of metastatic and nonmetastatic thyroid tumors. MiXCR re-clonotyped the PCR reads for TCRdb. The repertoire holds roughly 58,000 clones, with approximately 4% as singletons. The sequencing input was blood. Every receptor here comes from a female donor with papillary thyroid cancer or a benign thyroid nodule (not recorded which). Some clones in this sample may be carry-over from other donors' samples. CDR3s leave out the opening cysteine and the closing phenylalanine or tryptophan. D genes are given only for firm matches. Size is stated for part of the rows, as once, few or many counts, or as a class when the clone is expanded.

TRBD2,TRBV15,many,TRBJ2-3,ATSRDRGVSTDTQY
TRBD2,TRBV6-5,many,TRBJ2-3,ASSYSGTSGSIDYTQY
TRBD2,TRBV11-2,many,TRBJ2-2,ASSFLPGTSRTGELF
-,TRBV7-3,many,TRBJ1-1,ASSLKHLNTEAF
-,TRBV9,many,TRBJ2-3,ASSVREYPDTQY
TRBD1,TRBV6-1,many,TRBJ2-7,ASSPTGTGDYEQY
-,TRBV6-1,many,TRBJ2-1,ASSDQSRGSYNEQF
TRBD2,TRBV20-1,many,TRBJ2-2,SARVPKRENTGELF
TRBD2,TRBV15,many,TRBJ2-7,ATSRDPGGGYEQY
TRBD2,TRBV6-1,-,TRBJ2-3,ASNLEGLAGGGVDTQY
-,TRBV2,few,TRBJ1-1,ASSEQCAGGTEAF
-,TRBV6-1,-,TRBJ2-3,ASSYAGPDTQY
TRBD1,TRBV7-6,few,TRBJ1-4,ASSLEGDRGHEKLF
-,TRBV30,-,TRBJ2-7,AWSVRLPSYEQY
TRBD1,TRBV28,-,TRBJ1-6,ASNLVGTENSPLH
-,TRBV19,few,TRBJ1-1,ASRHVANTEAF
-,TRBV28,many,TRBJ2-3,ASSFGAPSLEDTDTQY
-,TRBV11-3,many,TRBJ2-1,ASSLGGGGLGGNEQF
TRBD2,TRBV24-1,many,TRBJ2-3,ATSVPSGGDTQY
-,TRBV18,-,TRBJ2-4,ASSPDQSKNIQY
-,TRBV9,many,TRBJ1-5,ASSVNPGPDQPQH
TRBD2,TRBV11-2,many,TRBJ2-7,ASSLLAEKR